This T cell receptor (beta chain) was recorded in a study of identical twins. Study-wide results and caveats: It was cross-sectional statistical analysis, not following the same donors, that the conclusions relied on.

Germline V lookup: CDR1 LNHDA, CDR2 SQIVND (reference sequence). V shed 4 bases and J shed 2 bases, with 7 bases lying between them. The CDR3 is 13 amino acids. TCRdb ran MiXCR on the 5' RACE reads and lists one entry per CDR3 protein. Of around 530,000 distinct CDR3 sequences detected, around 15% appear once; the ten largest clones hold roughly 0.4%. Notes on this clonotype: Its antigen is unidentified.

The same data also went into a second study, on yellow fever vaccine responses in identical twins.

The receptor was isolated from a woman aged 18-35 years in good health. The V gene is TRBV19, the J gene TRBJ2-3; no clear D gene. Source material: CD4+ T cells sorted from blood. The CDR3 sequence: CASSKQHTDTQYF. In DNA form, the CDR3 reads TGTGCCAGTAGTAAACAACACACAGATACGCAGTATTTT.